This T cell receptor (beta chain) was documented in a study of blood T cell repertoires in COVID-19 (dated by TCRdb to between 2020 and 2021). Study-level background: Samples covering the acute and convalescent phases of COVID-19 were provided by collaborators in the United States, Italy and Spain. The material from the prospective study consisted of cDNA or gDNA derived from T cells, B-cell-depleted T cells, or PBMCs. Deeply sampled blood TCRbeta repertoires from subjects exposed to, actively infected with, or recovered from COVID-19 were included in the dataset. The repertoires were released in a freely available public database meant as a resource for research on the immune response to SARS-CoV-2. The samples were drawn from the first 160 participants of the ongoing ImmuneRACE study and from 950 to 1,500 subjects provided by 6 global collaborators. A de-identified subject ID, COVID-19 status, age in years and sex were almost always included in the sample metadata. Where available, HLA class I and class II types were obtained from metadata supplied by the sample provider rather than from assay-based typing.

Overall results and qualifications from the work: Clinical and demographic metadata were provided uncurated, with the amount varying by source and participant.

As concerns this clone: Which antigen it targets is not known. The record has no base qualities; no much larger clone is one base away.

The immunoSEQ Assay, a bias-controlled multiplex PCR, was used to amplify TCRbeta CDR3 regions from genomic DNA. In the original analysis: The number of nucleated cells in each sample was estimated by amplification of reference gene primers within the assay. To quantify the absolute abundance of each unique TCRbeta CDR3 rearrangement, sequence reads were collapsed and filtered. For each sample, productive Simpson clonality was calculated by taking the square root of Simpson's diversity index across productive rearrangements. This is the immuneACCESS table as TCRdb keeps it, with only in-frame sequences that have V and J called. A part of the clones is gone; compared with another copy, unresolved V genes explain less than half, and the rest is unexplained. Clone size and V and J calls were adopted from that table, with D and trimming inferred from the DNA. This sample has hundreds of thousands of clones in its table, and 80% to 90% of those were observed once. The ten biggest clones cover about 1.1% of the sample.

Participants in the prospective study were aged roughly 18 to 89 years, lived in 24 United States geographic areas, and enrolled through a virtual design. To assign participants to cohorts, the prospective study relied on clinical history that participants themselves reported in a screening survey and a study questionnaire. Recovered participants in ImmuneRACE Cohort 3 were defined by two consecutive negative NP/OP PCR tests, clearance by a healthcare professional, or resolution of symptoms. Each participant in the prospective study had whole blood, serum and a nasopharyngeal or oropharyngeal swab collected by mobile phlebotomists. Over a 2-month period, participants in the prospective study had the option of providing additional blood draws and questionnaires. Prospective study blood samples were shipped either frozen or at room temperature before DNA extraction. V is shortened by 6 bases, J by 0 bases, and the region joining them spans 6 bases. The germline V gene encodes CDR1 SNHLY and CDR2 FYNNEI. CDR3 length: 13 amino acids, cysteine to phenylalanine. Only the CDR3 part of the read is kept: 39 bases, read in frame from the first base.

The V and J genes are TRBV2 and TRBJ2-1, and perhaps TRBD2 as D gene, on 5 matching bases. The receptor's source is a man aged 25-40 years who had recovered from COVID-19. The sequenced sample was PBMCs or T cells enriched from blood (not recorded which). The nucleotide sequence is TGTGCCAGCAGGAGGGACTCCTACAATGAGCAGTTCTTC. Translated, this gives CASRRDSYNEQFF.